This record concerns one TCR beta chain sequence. Its antigen is as yet unknown. The data originate from a study of T cell responses to AZD1222 COVID-19 vaccine. Regarding the study as a whole: Rises in breadth and depth of Spike-specific TCRs came after two AZD1222 doses. There were mostly white British donors and more females than males, and clonal diversity was possibly underestimated. Repertoires were sampled only after the peak T cell response. Seropositivity was recorded at baseline in only a handful of AZD1222 recipients.

The data were produced by immunoSEQ multiplex PCR, yet TCRdb's version contains in-frame clones alone and is incomplete. The data show approximately 180,000 clones, 87% seen once. Per the germline V gene, CDR1 is KGHSH and CDR2 is LQKENI. The CDR3 covers 15 residues. Deletions cut 2 bases from V and 2 bases from J, with 12 bases between. The receptor was isolated from an adult in good health. This chain links TRBV18 with TRBJ1-1; D not certain. Sequences were derived from peripheral blood, sampled on day 0 of AZD1222 vaccination. Here the CDR3 DNA reads TGTGCCAGCTCACCAGGGGTTAGGTTTAACACTGAAGCTTTCTTT. It yields the protein CASSPGVRFNTEAFF.